The sequence of this TCR beta chain was determined in a study of T cell changes during pregnancy in multiple sclerosis. This clone was recorded only once. Clones were sequenced by immunoSEQ multiplex PCR, and TCRdb holds only the in-frame ones, with some missing. The table lists tens of thousands of clones, 75% to 95% of them singletons. The germline V gene has CDR1 ENHRY and CDR2 SYGVKD. V was shortened by 4 bases and J by 4 bases, with 11 bases between the two germline ends. The CDR3 runs to 14 residues. The source was peripheral blood, collected in the third trimester of pregnancy. J is TRBJ1-5 and V is TRBV10-3; TRBD1 is a possible D gene (6 bases). The receptor was derived from a female donor in good health, enrolled as a control in a pregnancy study. CDR3 protein: CAISGAGANQPQHF. The CDR3 DNA follows: TGTGCCATCAGTGGGGCAGGGGCGAATCAGCCCCAGCATTTT.